This is a list of T cell receptor beta chains from one sample in a study of cytomegalovirus exposure and HLA in healthy donors. The method was immunoSEQ multiplex PCR; TCRdb's version includes in-frame clones alone and lacks a portion of them. This sample has 160,000 or so clones; 88% occur once, and the top ten carry just under 3%. The sample consisted of PBMCs. These TCRs come from a man aged 18 to 30 in good health and CMV-seronegative. Each CDR3 is given with its conserved first and last residue. Fields, in order: clone size, J gene, D gene, V gene, CDR3 DNA, CDR3 protein. D genes are given only for firm matches. Clone size is not always given. Where it is, it says once, few, many or a class for expanded clones.

- | TRBJ1-1 | - | TRBV6-5 | TGTGCCAGCAGTCGCACTCGACAGAACACTGAAGCTTTCTTT | CASSRTRQNTEAFF
- | TRBJ1-4 | TRBD1 | TRBV27 | TGTGCCAGCGCGCTAACAGGGGGCGCCGAAAAACTGTTTTTT | CASALTGGAEKLFF
- | TRBJ1-4 | - | TRBV4-1 | TGCGCCAGCAGCCTTAACAGGGTACTGGATGAAAAACTGTTTTTT | CASSLNRVLDEKLFF
- | TRBJ1-2 | - | TRBV10-3 | TGTGCCATCAGTGTCGGGGATAGGCCTGGCTACACCTTC | CAISVGDRPGYTF
- | TRBJ2-5 | - | TRBV11-2 | TGTGCCAGCAGCTTAGTCGCGGACTTTTGGGAGACCCAGTACTTC | CASSLVADFWETQYF
once | TRBJ2-7 | - | TRBV20-1 | TGCAGTGCTAGGGGCACCCTGGAGCAGTACTTC | CSARGTLEQYF
- | TRBJ1-5 | - | TRBV2 | TGTGCCAGCAGAGTAAACACAGGGTGGCTCGAGGTGAATCAGCCCCAGCATTTT | CASRVNTGWLEVNQPQHF
once | TRBJ2-2 | - | TRBV5-1 | TGCGCCAGCAGCTTTAATTGGGCTAACACCGGGGAGCTGTTTTTT | CASSFNWANTGELFF
- | TRBJ2-1 | TRBD1 | TRBV5-1 | TGCGCCACCTCATTGAGGACAGGGCCTAACAATGAGCAGTTCTTC | CATSLRTGPNNEQFF
- | TRBJ2-1 | - | TRBV29-1 | TGCAGCGTTGAGGTGGAGGCAGGAAACTACAATGAGCAGTTCTTC | CSVEVEAGNYNEQFF
- | TRBJ2-1 | - | TRBV19 | TGTGCCAGTAAGAGGGGGGGTAGCTCCTACAATGAGCAGTTCTTC | CASKRGGSSYNEQFF
- | TRBJ2-7 | TRBD1 | TRBV7-2 | TGTGCCAGCAGCTTACCCGACAGGGGAAGGTACGAGCAGTACTTC | CASSLPDRGRYEQYF
- | TRBJ1-1 | - | TRBV28 | TGTGCCAGCAGTTTCCCACGGGGGAACACTGAAGCTTTCTTT | CASSFPRGNTEAFF
- | TRBJ1-2 | - | TRBV5-6 | TGTGCCAGCAGCTTGGCACGAGGGTATGGCTACACCTTC | CASSLARGYGYTF
- | TRBJ1-3 | TRBD1 | TRBV11-2 | TGTGCCAGCAGCATCCTACAGGGGCGAAACACCATATATTTT | CASSILQGRNTIYF
- | TRBJ2-3 | - | TRBV5-1 | TGCGCCAGCAGCTTGGGTCAGGGGAGCACAGATACGCAGTATTTT | CASSLGQGSTDTQYF
- | TRBJ2-1 | - | TRBV19 | TGTGCCAGTAGTATCTCTCCCCCAGGTGAGCAGTTCTTC | CASSISPPGEQFF
- | TRBJ2-1 | - | TRBV29-1 | TGCAGCGTTACCAGGGGTGGAACCTACAATGAGCAGTTCTTC | CSVTRGGTYNEQFF
- | TRBJ2-3 | - | TRBV27 | TGTGCCAGCAGACTGGGGGGAACCGGAGATACGCAGTATTTT | CASRLGGTGDTQYF
- | TRBJ2-2 | - | TRBV5-1 | TGCGCCAGCAGCCGGGGACAACTTGACACCGGGGAGCTGTTTTTT | CASSRGQLDTGELFF
- | TRBJ2-7 | - | TRBV6-6 | TGTGCCAGCAGGTTCCCAGGGCTCTACGAGCAGTACTTC | CASRFPGLYEQYF
- | TRBJ2-1 | - | TRBV6-5 | TGTGCCAGCAGTTACCCAGCAGGGTACAATGAGCAGTTCTTC | CASSYPAGYNEQFF
- | TRBJ2-3 | TRBD1 | TRBV4-1 | TGCGCCAGCAGCCAAGAGGGACAGGGGAACGCAGATACGCAGTATTTT | CASSQEGQGNADTQYF
- | TRBJ1-2 | - | TRBV6-6 | TGTGCCAGCAGTTACTTACTCAACCGGAACTATGGCTACACCTTC | CASSYLLNRNYGYTF
- | TRBJ2-7 | - | TRBV7-9 | TGTGCCAGCAGCCCAGCTGTGGGGCTCGACGAGCAGTACTTC | CASSPAVGLDEQYF
- | TRBJ2-1 | TRBD2 | TRBV7-9 | TGTGCCAGCAGCGTAGGGACTAGCGGCGAGTACAATGAGCAGTTCTTC | CASSVGTSGEYNEQFF
- | TRBJ2-1 | TRBD2 | TRBV11-3 | TGTGCCAGCAGCCGCCATGCGGGGGTTTACAATGAGCAGTTCTTC | CASSRHAGVYNEQFF
- | TRBJ2-3 | TRBD2 | TRBV6-1 | TGTGCCAGCAGTGAGGAGCGGGGGGGCCTTATAGATACGCAGTATTTT | CASSEERGGLIDTQYF
- | TRBJ1-5 | TRBD1 | TRBV6-5 | TGTGCCAGCAGTTCACAGGGGAGCAATCAGCCCCAGCATTTT | CASSSQGSNQPQHF
few | TRBJ1-4 | - | TRBV28 | TGTGCCAGCCGCGTATCTGGAACTAATGAAAAACTGTTTTTT | CASRVSGTNEKLFF
- | TRBJ2-5 | - | TRBV25-1 | TGTGCCAGCAGTCAACCGAAGACGCGAGGTCAAGAGACCCAGTACTTC | CASSQPKTRGQETQYF
- | TRBJ2-1 | - | TRBV27 | TGTGCCAGCAGTTTATCTAGCGGACCCAAGGAGTTCTTC | CASSLSSGPKEFF
- | TRBJ2-7 | TRBD2 | TRBV5-6 | TGTGCCAGCAGCCGTCCGGGACTAGCGGATTACGAGCAGTACTTC | CASSRPGLADYEQYF
- | TRBJ1-3 | - | TRBV5-6 | TGTGCCAGCAGCTTGGTCCCACAGGGTGGAAACACCATATATTTT | CASSLVPQGGNTIYF
- | TRBJ1-3 | TRBD1 | TRBV5-1 | TGCGCCAGCAGCCCAGACAGGGGAAGAAACACCATATATTTT | CASSPDRGRNTIYF
- | TRBJ2-6 | TRBD1 | TRBV5-6 | TGTGCCAGCAGCCTGGGGTGGGACAGGGGCCTAAGGGCCAACGTCCTGACTTTC | CASSLGWDRGLRANVLTF
- | TRBJ2-7 | - | TRBV2 | TGTGCCAGCAGTGATAGCAACAGGGAGTACGAGCAGTACTTC | CASSDSNREYEQYF
once | TRBJ1-2 | TRBD1 | TRBV28 | TGTGCCAGCAGCAGTGGCCAGGGGGACTATGGCTACACCTTC | CASSSGQGDYGYTF
- | TRBJ1-5 | - | TRBV6-1 | TGTGCCAGCAGGGGGGGAAATCAGCCCCAGCATTTT | CASRGGNQPQHF
- | TRBJ2-4 | TRBD2 | TRBV28 | TGTGCCAGCAGCCTCGAGCGGGGGGGCCGGGTAGGAGCCAAAAACATTCAGTACTTC | CASSLERGGRVGAKNIQYF
- | TRBJ2-7 | TRBD1 | TRBV28 | TGTGCCAGCAAGAGGGCTTGGGGACAGGGCACCTACGAGCAGTACTTC | CASKRAWGQGTYEQYF
- | TRBJ2-1 | - | TRBV6-1 | TGTGCCAGCAGTGAGGGCAGGAGGTCGGATAATGAGCAGTTCTTC | CASSEGRRSDNEQFF
- | TRBJ2-5 | TRBD1 | TRBV6-1 | TGTGCCAGCAGTGATCCGGCAGGGGGCCAAGAGACCCAGTACTTC | CASSDPAGGQETQYF
- | TRBJ2-1 | - | TRBV20-1 | TGCAGTGCCCACCTTTTCGGGGAGCAGTTCTTC | CSAHLFGEQFF
- | TRBJ2-1 | - | TRBV4-3 | TGCGCCAGCAGCCAGGACGCTTCCGGGATCTTTAAGTTCTTC | CASSQDASGIFKFF
- | TRBJ2-7 | TRBD2 | TRBV6-6 | TGTGCCAGCCGTCCCGGGCGGGAGAAATACGAGCAGTACTTC | CASRPGREKYEQYF
few | TRBJ1-2 | - | TRBV6-1 | TGTGCCAGCAGCGGTTCGAGGGAAGCAAACTATGGCTACACCTTC | CASSGSREANYGYTF
once | TRBJ1-2 | - | TRBV28 | TGTGCCAGCAGTCGACAGATCCTCTCTAACTATGGCTACACCTTC | CASSRQILSNYGYTF
- | TRBJ2-1 | TRBD2 | TRBV28 | TGTGCCAGCAGTCAAATAGCGGGAGGGAACTACAATGAGCAGTTCTTC | CASSQIAGGNYNEQFF
once | TRBJ1-2 | TRBD1 | TRBV28 | TGTGCCAGCAGCGCCGGGACAGGGGGCTATGGCTACACCTTC | CASSAGTGGYGYTF
- | TRBJ2-4 | - | TRBV28 | TGTGCTGCCGGGATTCAGTACTTC | CAAGIQYF
- | TRBJ2-7 | TRBD2 | TRBV6-5 | TGTGCCAGCAGTTACTCGGGAGCGGGACCATACGAGCAGTACTTC | CASSYSGAGPYEQYF
- | TRBJ2-5 | TRBD2 | TRBV28 | TGTGCCAGCAGTTATGAGCGGGGGACCCAGTACTTC | CASSYERGTQYF
- | TRBJ1-2 | TRBD1 | TRBV7-9 | TGTGCCAGCAGCGACCTCGGGGACAGGGGGCAAAGAAACTATGGCTACACCTTC | CASSDLGDRGQRNYGYTF
- | TRBJ1-1 | - | TRBV5-1 | TGCGCCAGCAGCCCAACAGGTAACACTGAAGCTTTCTTT | CASSPTGNTEAFF
few | TRBJ1-6 | - | TRBV2 | TGTGCCAGCAGTGAAGTCCTAAATTCACCCCTCCACTTT | CASSEVLNSPLHF
once | TRBJ1-1 | TRBD1 | TRBV2 | TGTGCCAGCAGTATAGGTCAGGGGGAAACTGAAGCTTTCTTT | CASSIGQGETEAFF
- | TRBJ2-3 | TRBD1 | TRBV6-1 | TGTGCCAGCAGTGCCGGGGACAGTACATTCGGCGATACACAGTATTTT | CASSAGDSTFGDTQYF
- | TRBJ1-4 | - | TRBV25-1 | TGTGCCAGCAGTGGGAGCGCTGGTTTT | CASSGSAGF
- | TRBJ2-2 | - | TRBV18 | TGTGCCAGCTCACCCACCCCAAAAATCGACAGTTCTGGGGAGCTGTTTTTT | CASSPTPKIDSSGELFF